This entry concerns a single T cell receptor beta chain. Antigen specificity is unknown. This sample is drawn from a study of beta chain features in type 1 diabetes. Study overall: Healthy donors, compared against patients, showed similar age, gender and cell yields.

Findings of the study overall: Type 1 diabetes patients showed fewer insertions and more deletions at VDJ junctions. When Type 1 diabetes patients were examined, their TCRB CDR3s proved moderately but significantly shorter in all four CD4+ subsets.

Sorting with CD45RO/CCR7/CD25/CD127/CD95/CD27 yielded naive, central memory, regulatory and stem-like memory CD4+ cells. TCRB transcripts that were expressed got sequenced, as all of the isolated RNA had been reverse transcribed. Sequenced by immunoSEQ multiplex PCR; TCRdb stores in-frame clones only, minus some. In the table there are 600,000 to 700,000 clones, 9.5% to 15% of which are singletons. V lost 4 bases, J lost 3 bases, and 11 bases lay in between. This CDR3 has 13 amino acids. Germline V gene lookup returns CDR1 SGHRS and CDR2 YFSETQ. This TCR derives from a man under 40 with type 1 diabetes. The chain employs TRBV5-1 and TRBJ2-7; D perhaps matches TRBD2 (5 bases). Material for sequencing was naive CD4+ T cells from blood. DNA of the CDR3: TGCGCCAGCAGCCCGGACGGGGTCTACGAGCAGTACTTC. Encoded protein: CASSPDGVYEQYF. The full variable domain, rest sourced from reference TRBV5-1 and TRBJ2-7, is KAGVTQTPRYLIKTRGQQVTLSCSPISGHRSVSWYQQTPGQGLQFLFEYFSETQRNKGNFPGRFSGRQFSNSRSEMNVSTLELGDSALYLCASSPDGVYEQYFGPGTRLTVT.